The TCR beta chain under discussion was sequenced for a study of molecular identifiers for immune sequencing clone quantification. Study details: Replicate runs used RNA from roughly 21,000 or 96,000 naive CD8 cells, which was split five ways into aliquots, and four of those aliquots were then sequenced.

The germline V gene has CDR1 LGHNA and CDR2 YNFKEQ. Trimming took off 3 bases at V and 0 bases at J, with 14 bases between the two ends. CDR3 length: 16 amino acids. Note on this clonotype: Possible read error: a much larger clone is one base away.

MiXCR, run by TCRdb on the PCR reads, gives a single entry per CDR3 protein. The sample shows over 600,000 distinct CDR3 sequences, less than 20% of them seen only once. Based on a CD8+CD4-CCR7+CD45RA+ profile, naive CD8 T cells were sorted. This clonotype was obtained from a human donor in good health. Some libraries in this study had Jurkat cell RNA spiked in. V is TRBV4-2 and J is TRBJ1-2, with D unresolved. Sequenced: naive CD8+ T cells from blood, with Jurkat cell RNA spiked in. Subset meaning: FACS-sorted CD8+CD4-CCR7+CD45RA+ naive T cells. The CDR3 spells CASSHLSRETNYGYTF. DNA of the CDR3: TGTGCCAGCAGCCATTTGTCGAGAGAGACTAACTATGGCTACACCTTC.